Shown below are 30 T cell receptor beta chains from a single sample sequenced in a study of blood T cell repertoires in COVID-19. Only in-frame clones appear in the TCRdb table, and some are missing; sequencing was by immunoSEQ multiplex PCR. Of around 700,000 clones in the sample, 90% were seen once. Sequenced material: peripheral blood. The receptor source for this set is a woman younger than 35 with acute or convalescent COVID-19.

The chain links TRBV4-1 to TRBJ2-7; 8 positions agree with TRBD1. The CDR3 consists of 16 residues. Germline V gene sequence: CDR1 MGHRA, CDR2 YSYEKL. V was clipped by 3 bases and J by 3 bases; unmatched bases: 10. CDR3 in DNA: TGCGCCAGCAGCCAGGTGATGGGACAGGATTTCTACGAGCAGTACTTC. It encodes CASSQVMGQDFYEQYF.

This clone came up once. The rearrangement joins TRBV30 to TRBJ1-2; 7 nucleotides align to TRBD1. The CDR3 is 12 amino acids. Germline CDR1 reads GTSNPN; CDR2 reads SVGIG (reference sequence). Trimming at V came to 4 bases and at J to 4 bases, leaving 3 bases not matched to a gene. The CDR3 is CAWKGAAYGYTF. The CDR3, as DNA: TGTGCCTGGAAGGGGGCAGCCTATGGCTACACCTTC.

The rearrangement links TRBV5-6 to TRBJ1-2, with no clear D. V lost 0 bases, J lost 4 bases, and 10 bases lay in between. The CDR3 has 14 residues. Germline V lookup: CDR1 SGHDT, CDR2 YYEEEE. The CDR3 spells CASSLAGHSYGYTF. The CDR3, as DNA: TGTGCCAGCAGCTTGGCCGGTCACTCCTATGGCTACACCTTC.

In this sample, this clone turned up a few times. This chain joins TRBV30 and TRBJ1-5; TRBD1 is a possible D gene (5 bases). V was cut by 0 bases and J by 6 bases, with 12 bases left in between. This CDR3 contains 14 residues. Germline CDR1 reads GTSNPN; CDR2 reads SVGIG (reference sequence). The CDR3 loop is CAWSVRSDSQPQHF. CDR3 sequence (DNA): TGTGCCTGGAGTGTACGCAGCGACAGTCAGCCCCAGCATTTT.

V gene TRBV12-5 combines with J gene TRBJ2-3; D is ambiguous. The CDR3 length is 13 residues. Germline-derived CDR1 and CDR2 are LGHNT and FRNRAP. The V and J ends lost 0 bases and 4 bases respectively, with 5 bases between them. CDR3 amino acids: CASGLVSSDTQYF. CDR3 in DNA: TGTGCTAGTGGTTTGGTATCTTCAGATACGCAGTATTTT. The whole variable domain, remainder taken from reference TRBV12-5 and TRBJ2-3, is DARVTQTPRHKVTEMGQEVTMRCQPILGHNTVFWYRQTMMQGLELLAYFRNRAPLDDSGMPKDRFSAEMPDATLATLKIQPSEPRDSAVYFCASGLVSSDTQYFGPGTRLTVL.

The genes are TRBV19 and TRBJ2-1; a possible D gene is TRBD1 (6 bases). CDR3 length: 15 residues. Trimming left V 2 bases short and J 8 bases short, with 16 bases between. Germline V gene sequence: CDR1 LNHDA, CDR2 SQIVND (reference sequence). For the CDR3, the DNA is TGTGCCAGTAGTATAAAGGGCTCCCCAGGGGATGAGCAGTTCTTC. This sequence encodes CASSIKGSPGDEQFF.

The V call is TRBV6-5, the J call TRBJ2-1, with TRBD1 as a possible D gene (5 bases). Germline V gene sequence: CDR1 MNHEY, CDR2 SVGAGI. V lost 8 bases, J lost 6 bases, and 20 bases lay in between. The CDR3 is made up of 15 amino acids. CDR3 amino acids: CASGLWGDLFNEQFF. The CDR3, as DNA: TGTGCCAGCGGCCTCTGGGGCGACTTATTCAATGAGCAGTTCTTC.

The chain joins TRBV28 to TRBJ1-2, with 8 bases matching TRBD1. V lost 2 bases and J lost 4; bases outside the gene matches: 9. The CDR3 has 16 residues. The germline CDR1 and CDR2 sequences are MDHEN and SYDVKM. CDR3 DNA sequence: TGTGCCAGCAGTTTAGGTGGGACAGGCGTCCTCTATGGCTACACCTTC. Protein sequence: CASSLGGTGVLYGYTF.

This sequence joins TRBV27 and TRBJ2-1; possibly TRBD2 for D (6 bases). Looked up from germline, CDR1 is MNHEY and CDR2 is SMNVEV (reference sequence). CDR3 length: 15 residues. Deletions cut 3 bases from V and 2 bases from J, with 11 bases between. CDR3 nucleotide sequence: TGTGCCAGCAGTTTTGGGGGGAGCCCCTACAATGAGCAGTTCTTC. Translating it yields CASSFGGSPYNEQFF.

A remark on this clone: One junction end disagrees with the germline gene, perhaps due to a read error. In the same sample, other DNA sequences code for this CDR3. This chain joins TRBV9 and TRBJ2-5; 10 nucleotides match TRBD2. Per germline, CDR1 SGDLS and CDR2 YYNGEE. This CDR3 spans 14 amino acids. The CDR3 loop is CASSVAPSGGTQYF. The CDR3 nucleotides read TGTGCTAGCAGCGTAGCTCCTAGCGGGGGGACCCAGTACTTC.

The gene calls are TRBV6-5 and TRBJ1-2; 12 bases map to TRBD1. CDR3 length: 14 residues. Per the germline V gene, CDR1 is MNHEY and CDR2 is SVGAGI. V dropped 7 bases and J dropped 8; count of bases not matched to a gene: 8. CDR3 DNA: TGTGCCAGCACCCGGGACAGGGGGCGAGGGGGCTACACCTTC. Translating gives CASTRDRGRGGYTF.

V gene TRBV6-5 combines with J gene TRBJ2-2; D call uncertain. The V and J ends lost 1 base and 4 bases respectively, with 7 bases between them. CDR1 is MNHEY and CDR2 is SVGAGI in the germline V gene. The CDR3 contains 14 residues. This chain's CDR3 is CASSYLGPTGELFF. CDR3 DNA: TGTGCCAGCAGTTACTTGGGCCCCACCGGGGAGCTGTTTTTT.

The rearrangement uses TRBV9 and TRBJ1-1; TRBD1 is a possible D gene (5 bases). V lost 0 bases and J lost 0, with 9 bases in between. This CDR3 contains 15 residues. CDR1 and CDR2 (germline): SGDLS, YYNGEE. DNA of the CDR3: TGTGCCAGCAGCGTAGGACAGTACATGAACACTGAAGCTTTCTTT. As protein: CASSVGQYMNTEAFF.

The chain employs TRBV27 and TRBJ1-5; D may be TRBD1 (6 bases). The CDR3 runs 15 residues. The V gene lost 4 bases and the J gene lost 0 bases, with 10 bases spanning the gap. Germline CDR1 and CDR2: MNHEY and SMNVEV (reference sequence). CDR3 sequence reads: CASSWGQNSNQPQHF. The CDR3 DNA sequence: TGTGCCAGCAGTTGGGGACAAAATAGCAATCAGCCCCAGCATTTT.

The gene calls are TRBV12-3 or TRBV12-4 and TRBJ1-4; D unresolved. The CDR3 runs 11 residues. V lost 6 bases and J lost 10, with 9 bases in between. Here the CDR3 DNA reads TGTGCCAGCAGCTGGTCCGGAAAACTGTTTTTT. It translates to CASSWSGKLFF.

V is TRBV5-1 and J is TRBJ1-3; TRBD1 matches at 8 bases. The J segment lost 4 bases and the V segment lost 4 bases, leaving 4 bases of the junction unmatched. This CDR3 has 14 residues. CDR1 SGHRS and CDR2 YFSETQ come from the germline V gene. As DNA, the CDR3 is TGCGCCAGCAGCGAGGGGACAGGCGGAAACACCATATATTTT. This gives the protein CASSEGTGGNTIYF.

This rearrangement joins TRBV4-1 to TRBJ2-5; 10 nucleotides line up with TRBD1. Germline CDR1 is MGHRA and CDR2 is YSYEKL. J was trimmed by 4 bases and V by 3 bases; bases with no gene match: 2. This CDR3 is built from 14 residues. The CDR3 DNA reads as TGCGCCAGCAGCCAGACAGGGGGCACAGAGACCCAGTACTTC. It codes for CASSQTGGTETQYF.

The chain combines TRBV29-1 with TRBJ1-1; D ambiguous. CDR1 SQVTM and CDR2 ANQGSEA come from the germline V gene. This CDR3 has 12 amino acids. V shed 7 bases and J shed 0 bases, with 9 bases lying between them. CDR3 region: CSGCNLNTEAFF. CDR3 coding DNA: TGCAGCGGATGCAACTTGAACACTGAAGCTTTCTTT.

This rearrangement joins TRBV10-1 to TRBJ1-5, with 8 nucleotides matching TRBD1. V shed 8 bases and J 3 bases; nucleotides not matched to a gene: 12. Germline CDR1 WNHNN, CDR2 SYGVQD (reference sequence). The CDR3 sequence is 16 residues long. CDR3 bases: TGCGCCAGCTTCAGGACAGGGAGGGGGACCAATCAGCCCCAGCATTTT. It translates to CASFRTGRGTNQPQHF.

J is TRBJ1-3 and V is TRBV7-9; no reliable D call. The germline CDR1 and CDR2 sequences are SEHNR and FQNEAQ (reference sequence). The CDR3 covers 13 residues. V shed 4 bases and J shed 1 base, with 5 bases lying between them. The CDR3 sequence: CASSSISGNTIYF. The CDR3 nucleotides are TGTGCCAGCAGCTCCATTTCTGGAAACACCATATATTTT.

The chain combines TRBV9 with TRBJ2-3; a weak D match, TRBD1 (6 bases). This CDR3 comprises 18 residues. V was cut by 3 bases and J by 2 bases, with 22 bases left in between. CDR1 is SGDLS, CDR2 YYNGEE, per germline. CDR3 in DNA: TGTGCCAGCAGCGGACGATTCCGGGACACTGCCAACACAGATACGCAGTATTTT. This encodes CASSGRFRDTANTDTQYF.

This clone was seen a single time. The chain couples TRBV19 to TRBJ1-1; 7 bases map to TRBD1. The CDR3 has 17 amino acids. Germline CDR1 reads LNHDA; CDR2 reads SQIVND (reference sequence). Losses at the gene ends were 4 bases for V and 1 base for J; bases not matched to a gene: 12. The DNA of the CDR3 is TGTGCCAGTAGTAGGGACAGTCGCAGCCGCTGGAACACTGAAGCTTTCTTT. Its translation: CASSRDSRSRWNTEAFF.

Note on this clone: The junction shows a germline mismatch at one end, possibly a read error. The rearrangement links TRBV5-5 to TRBJ2-7, with a possible D match to TRBD1 (6 bases). Per the germline V gene, CDR1 is SGHKS and CDR2 is YYEKEE (reference sequence). The CDR3 loop spans 13 amino acids. CDR3 residues: CASSDRTAYEQYF. CDR3 in DNA: TGTGCCAGCAGCGATCGGACAGCCTACGAACAGTACTTC.

V gene TRBV5-4 combines with J gene TRBJ1-1; the D is unclear. Germline lookup yields CDR1 SGHNT and CDR2 YYREEE (reference sequence). This CDR3 has 14 residues. Trimming removed 1 base from V and 7 bases from J, with 14 bases in between. The CDR3 sequence is CASSLSRGADEAFF. DNA of the CDR3: TGTGCCAGCAGCTTGAGCCGGGGTGCGGATGAAGCTTTCTTT.

V gene TRBV6-1 combines with J gene TRBJ1-2, with 8 nucleotides matching TRBD1. There are 14 residues in the CDR3. The V and J ends lost 1 base and 6 bases, in that order; junction bases with no gene match: 4. Germline loops: CDR1 MNHNS, CDR2 SASEGT. CDR3 sequence reads: CASSEGQGADGYTF. CDR3 bases: TGTGCCAGCAGTGAAGGTCAGGGGGCAGATGGCTACACCTTC.

The chain employs TRBV6-5 and TRBJ2-1; 9 nucleotides match TRBD2. The J segment lost 5 bases and the V segment lost 7 bases, leaving 9 bases of the junction unmatched. Looked up from germline, CDR1 is MNHEY and CDR2 is SVGAGI. This CDR3 contains 15 residues. The DNA of the CDR3 is TGTGCCAGCACGTATACTAGCGGGTACAACAATGAGCAGTTCTTC. As protein: CASTYTSGYNNEQFF.

With respect to this clone: The identical CDR3 is also encoded by other nucleotide sequences in the sample. J is TRBJ1-2 and V is TRBV7-2, with D unresolved. V was shortened by 5 bases and J by 2 bases, with 9 bases between the two germline ends. The V gene's germline CDR1 is SGHTA and CDR2 FQGNSA. This CDR3 is 13 amino acids long. CDR3 nucleotide sequence: TGTGCCAGCAGCCTTGGGCAGAACTATGGCTACACCTTC. Encoded protein: CASSLGQNYGYTF.

This clone showed up just once. The V and J genes are TRBV7-2 and TRBJ1-1; TRBD1 matches at 7 bases. The ends lost 4 bases at V and 6 bases at J; junction bases unmatched: 14. In germline, CDR1 is SGHTA, CDR2 FQGNSA. The CDR3 runs 16 residues. CDR3 region: CASSYQSTTGMSEAFF. In nucleotides, the CDR3 is TGTGCCAGCAGCTACCAATCCACGACAGGGATGTCTGAAGCTTTCTTT. Based on the CDR3 plus reference TRBV7-2 and TRBJ1-1, the full variable domain is GAGVSQSPSNKVTEKGKDVELRCDPISGHTALYWYRQSLGQGLEFLIYFQGNSAPDKSGLPSDRFSAERTGGSVSTLTIQRTQQEDSAVYLCASSYQSTTGMSEAFFGQGTRLTVV.

The rearrangement uses TRBV19 and TRBJ1-4, with 7 bases identical to TRBD1. Germline values: CDR1 LNHDA, CDR2 SQIVND (reference sequence). J gave up 1 base and V 7 bases, and 6 bases lay outside the gene matches. CDR3 length: 15 residues. CDR3 DNA: TGTGCCAGTAACAACCAGGGGGTAACTAATGAAAAACTGTTTTTT. Protein: CASNNQGVTNEKLFF.

This chain uses TRBV19 with TRBJ2-3; 8 bases match TRBD1. Germline loops: CDR1 LNHDA, CDR2 SQIVND (reference sequence). The CDR3 is 14 residues long. V shed 7 bases and J 1 base; nucleotides not matched to a gene: 4. CDR3 sequence: CASTQGQGTDTQYF. The CDR3 DNA reads as TGTGCCAGTACGCAGGGACAGGGCACAGATACGCAGTATTTT.